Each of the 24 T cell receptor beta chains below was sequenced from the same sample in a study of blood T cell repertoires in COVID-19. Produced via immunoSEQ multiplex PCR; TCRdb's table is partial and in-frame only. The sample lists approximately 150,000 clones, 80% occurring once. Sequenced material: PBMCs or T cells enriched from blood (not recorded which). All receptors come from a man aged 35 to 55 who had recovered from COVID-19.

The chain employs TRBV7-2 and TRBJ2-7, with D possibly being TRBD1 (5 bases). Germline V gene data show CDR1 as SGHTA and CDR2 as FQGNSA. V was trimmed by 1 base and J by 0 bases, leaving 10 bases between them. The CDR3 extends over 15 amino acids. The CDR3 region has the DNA TGTGCCAGCAGCTTAGTGGGGCTGAGCTCCTACGAGCAGTACTTC. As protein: CASSLVGLSSYEQYF.

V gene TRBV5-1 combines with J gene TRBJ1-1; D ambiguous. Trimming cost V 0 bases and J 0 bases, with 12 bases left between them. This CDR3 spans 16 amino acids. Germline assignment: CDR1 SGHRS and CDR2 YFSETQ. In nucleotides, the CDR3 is TGCGCCAGCAGCTTGGGGAGGCCAAATATGAACACTGAAGCTTTCTTT. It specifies CASSLGRPNMNTEAFF. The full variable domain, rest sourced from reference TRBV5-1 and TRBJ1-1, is KAGVTQTPRYLIKTRGQQVTLSCSPISGHRSVSWYQQTPGQGLQFLFEYFSETQRNKGNFPGRFSGRQFSNSRSEMNVSTLELGDSALYLCASSLGRPNMNTEAFFGQGTRLTVV.

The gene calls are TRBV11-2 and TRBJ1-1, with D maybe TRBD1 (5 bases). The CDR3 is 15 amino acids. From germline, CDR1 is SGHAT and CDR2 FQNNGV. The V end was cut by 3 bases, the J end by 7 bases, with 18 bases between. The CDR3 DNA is TGTGCCAGCAGCTTCGACACCTATGGGGCCCGTGAAGCTTTCTTT. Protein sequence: CASSFDTYGAREAFF.

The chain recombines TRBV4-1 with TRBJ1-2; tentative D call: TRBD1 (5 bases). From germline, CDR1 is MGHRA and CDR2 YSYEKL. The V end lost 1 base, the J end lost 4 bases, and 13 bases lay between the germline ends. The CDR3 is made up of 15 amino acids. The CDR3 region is CASSQALGRSYGYTF. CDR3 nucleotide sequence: TGCGCCAGCAGCCAAGCCTTGGGGCGTAGCTATGGCTACACCTTC.

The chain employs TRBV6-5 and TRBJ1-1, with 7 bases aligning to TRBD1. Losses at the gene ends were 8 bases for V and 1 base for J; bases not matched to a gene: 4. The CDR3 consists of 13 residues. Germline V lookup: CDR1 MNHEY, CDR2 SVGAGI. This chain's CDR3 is CASLQGWNTEAFF. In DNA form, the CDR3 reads TGTGCCAGCCTACAGGGGTGGAACACTGAAGCTTTCTTT.

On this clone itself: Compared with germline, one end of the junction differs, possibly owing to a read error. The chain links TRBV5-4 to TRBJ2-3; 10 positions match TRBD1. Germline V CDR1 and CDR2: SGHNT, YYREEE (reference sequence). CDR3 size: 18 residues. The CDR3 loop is CASSIVSRDRGSKDTQYF. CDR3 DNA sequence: TGTGCCAGCAGCATTGTCTCCCGGGACAGGGGAAGCAAAGATACGCAGTATTTT.

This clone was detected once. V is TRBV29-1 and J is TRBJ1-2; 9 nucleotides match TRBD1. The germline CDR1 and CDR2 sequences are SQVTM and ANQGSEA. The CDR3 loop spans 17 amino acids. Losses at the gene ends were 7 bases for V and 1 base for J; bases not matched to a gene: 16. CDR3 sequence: CSGLGGPTGGLNYGYTF. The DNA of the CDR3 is TGCAGCGGCCTGGGAGGTCCGACAGGGGGGCTTAACTATGGCTACACCTTC.

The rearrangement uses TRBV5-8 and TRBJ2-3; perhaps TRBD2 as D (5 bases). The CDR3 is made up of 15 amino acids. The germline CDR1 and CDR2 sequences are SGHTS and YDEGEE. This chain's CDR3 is CAQRSRKASTDTQYF. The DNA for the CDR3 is TGTGCTCAGCGGTCTCGGAAGGCTAGCACAGATACGCAGTATTTT.

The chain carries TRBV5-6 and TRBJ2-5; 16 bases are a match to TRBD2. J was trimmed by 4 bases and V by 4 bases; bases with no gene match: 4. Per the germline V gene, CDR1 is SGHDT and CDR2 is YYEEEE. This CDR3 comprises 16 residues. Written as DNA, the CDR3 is TGTGCCAGCAGCCCGGGACTAGCGGGGGGGGCAGAGACCCAGTACTTC. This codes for CASSPGLAGGAETQYF.

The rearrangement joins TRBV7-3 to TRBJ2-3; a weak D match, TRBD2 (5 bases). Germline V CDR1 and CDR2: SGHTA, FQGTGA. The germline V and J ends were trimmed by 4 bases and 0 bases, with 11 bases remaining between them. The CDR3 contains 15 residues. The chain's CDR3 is CASSSREGSTDTQYF. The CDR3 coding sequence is TGTGCCAGCAGCTCGCGTGAGGGCAGCACAGATACGCAGTATTTT.

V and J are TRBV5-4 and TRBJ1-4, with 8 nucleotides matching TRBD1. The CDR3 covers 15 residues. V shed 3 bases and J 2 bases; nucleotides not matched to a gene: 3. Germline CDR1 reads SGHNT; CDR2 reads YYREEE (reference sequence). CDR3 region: CASSSQGGTNEKLFF. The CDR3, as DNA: TGTGCCAGCAGCTCACAGGGGGGTACTAATGAAAAACTGTTTTTT.

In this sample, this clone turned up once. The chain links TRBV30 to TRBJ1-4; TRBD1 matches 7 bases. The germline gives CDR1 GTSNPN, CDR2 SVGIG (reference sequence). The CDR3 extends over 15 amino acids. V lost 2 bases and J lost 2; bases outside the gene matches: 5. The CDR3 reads CAWSTTGTTNEKLFF. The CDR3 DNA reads TGTGCCTGGAGTACGACAGGGACCACTAATGAAAAACTGTTTTTT. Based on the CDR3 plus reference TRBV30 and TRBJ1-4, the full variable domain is SQTIHQWPATLVQPVGSPLSLECTVEGTSNPNLYWYRQAAGRGLQLLFYSVGIGQISSEVPQNLSASRPQDRQFILSSKKLLLSDSGFYLCAWSTTGTTNEKLFFGSGTQLSVL.

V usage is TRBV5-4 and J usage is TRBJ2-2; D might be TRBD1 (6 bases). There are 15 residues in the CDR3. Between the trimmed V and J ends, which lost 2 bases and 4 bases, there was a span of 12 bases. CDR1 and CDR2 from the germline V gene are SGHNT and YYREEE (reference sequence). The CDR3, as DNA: TGTGCCAGCAGCTTTCTAGGGGGAAGCACCGGGGAGCTGTTTTTT. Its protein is CASSFLGGSTGELFF.

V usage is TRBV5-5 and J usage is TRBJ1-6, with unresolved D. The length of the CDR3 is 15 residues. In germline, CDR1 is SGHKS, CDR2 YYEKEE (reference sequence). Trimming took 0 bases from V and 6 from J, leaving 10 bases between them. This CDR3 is CASSLGQTSNSPLHF. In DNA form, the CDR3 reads TGTGCCAGCAGCTTGGGTCAGACATCTAATTCACCCCTCCACTTT.

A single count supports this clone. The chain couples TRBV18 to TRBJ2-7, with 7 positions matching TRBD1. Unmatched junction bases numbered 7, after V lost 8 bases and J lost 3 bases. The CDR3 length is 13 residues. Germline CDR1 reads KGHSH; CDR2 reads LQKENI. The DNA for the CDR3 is TGTGCCAGCGCGACAGGGTCCTTCTACGAGCAGTACGTC. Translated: CASATGSFYEQYV.

The CDR3 region is CASTGTGVPGELFF. Here the CDR3 DNA reads TGTGCCAGCACCGGGACAGGGGTGCCCGGGGAGCTGTTTTTT. The chain carries TRBV9 and TRBJ2-2, with 10 bases matching TRBD1. In germline, CDR1 is SGDLS, CDR2 YYNGEE. J was trimmed by 6 bases and V by 6 bases; bases with no gene match: 5. The CDR3 runs 14 residues.

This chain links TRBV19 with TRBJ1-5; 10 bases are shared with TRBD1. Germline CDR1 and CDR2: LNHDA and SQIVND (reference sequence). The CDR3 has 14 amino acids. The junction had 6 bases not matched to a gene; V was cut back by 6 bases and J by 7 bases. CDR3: CASSGTGEGQPQHF. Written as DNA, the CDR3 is TGTGCCAGTAGCGGGACAGGGGAGGGCCAGCCCCAGCATTTT. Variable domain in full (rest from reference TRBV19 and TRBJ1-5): DGGITQSPKYLFRKEGQNVTLSCEQNLNHDAMYWYRQDPGQGLRLIYYSQIVNDFQKGDIAEGYSVSREKKESFPLTVTSAQKNPTAFYLCASSGTGEGQPQHFGDGTRLSIL.

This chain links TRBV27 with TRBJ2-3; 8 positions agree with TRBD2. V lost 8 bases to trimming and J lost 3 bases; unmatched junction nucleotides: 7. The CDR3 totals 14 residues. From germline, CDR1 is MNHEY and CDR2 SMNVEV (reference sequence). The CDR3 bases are TGTGCCAGCCGGGTAGCGGGGTTAACAGATACGCAGTATTTT. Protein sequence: CASRVAGLTDTQYF.

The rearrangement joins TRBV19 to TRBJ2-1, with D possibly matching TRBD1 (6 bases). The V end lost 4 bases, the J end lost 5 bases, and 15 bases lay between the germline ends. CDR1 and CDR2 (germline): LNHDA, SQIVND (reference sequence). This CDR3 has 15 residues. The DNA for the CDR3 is TGTGCCAGTAGTAGAGTGGGGGCTTCCCACAATGAGCAGTTCTTC. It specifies CASSRVGASHNEQFF.

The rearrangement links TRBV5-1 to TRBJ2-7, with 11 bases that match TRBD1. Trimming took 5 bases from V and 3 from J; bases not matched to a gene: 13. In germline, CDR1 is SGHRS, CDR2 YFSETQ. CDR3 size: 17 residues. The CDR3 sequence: CASSFVPSGTGGYEQYF. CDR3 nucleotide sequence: TGCGCCAGCAGTTTTGTACCCTCCGGGACAGGGGGCTACGAGCAGTACTTC. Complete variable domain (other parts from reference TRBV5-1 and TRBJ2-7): KAGVTQTPRYLIKTRGQQVTLSCSPISGHRSVSWYQQTPGQGLQFLFEYFSETQRNKGNFPGRFSGRQFSNSRSEMNVSTLELGDSALYLCASSFVPSGTGGYEQYFGPGTRLTVT.

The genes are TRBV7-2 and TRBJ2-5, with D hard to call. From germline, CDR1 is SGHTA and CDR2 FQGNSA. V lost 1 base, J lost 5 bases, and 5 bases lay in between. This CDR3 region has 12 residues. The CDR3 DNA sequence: TGTGCCAGCAGCTTAGTAGTCGAGACCCAGTACTTC. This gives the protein CASSLVVETQYF.

The CDR3 coding sequence is TGTGCCAGCAGCCGAGAATCCCAGGGCGGGGGGGCCTACAATGAGCAGTTCTTC. It codes for CASSRESQGGGAYNEQFF. The V gene is TRBV3-1 (or the pseudogene TRBV3-2), the J gene TRBJ2-1, with TRBD2 identical over 9 bases. The germline V gene has CDR1 LGHDT and CDR2 YNNKEL (reference sequence). CDR3 length: 18 amino acids. V trimming: 4 bases; J trimming: 2 bases; junction bases outside the gene matches: 12.

This CDR3 reads CSVAGFGEQYF. CDR3 sequence (DNA): TGCAGCGTAGCAGGGTTTGGCGAGCAGTACTTC. The V gene is TRBV29-1, the J gene TRBJ2-7; perhaps TRBD1 as D (5 bases). Per the germline V gene, CDR1 is SQVTM and CDR2 is ANQGSEA. V shed 6 bases and J shed 6 bases, with 12 bases lying between them. The CDR3 loop spans 11 amino acids.

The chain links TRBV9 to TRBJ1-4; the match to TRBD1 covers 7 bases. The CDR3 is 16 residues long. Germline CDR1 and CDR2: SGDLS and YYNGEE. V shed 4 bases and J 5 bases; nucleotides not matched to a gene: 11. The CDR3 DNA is TGTGCCAGCAGCCCAGAAGGGGCAGGGGGAAATGAAAAACTGTTTTTT. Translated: CASSPEGAGGNEKLFF.